This T cell receptor (beta chain) comes out of a study of blood T cell repertoires in COVID-19. Authors' processing steps: By means of reference gene primer amplification, nucleated cell counts were estimated. Profiling relied on immunoSEQ multiplex PCR, and the TCRdb table lists in-frame clones only, not all of them. Clone size and V and J calls were adopted from that table, with D and trimming inferred from the DNA. The table lists about 250,000 clones, about 80% of them singletons, with 7.5% to 10% in the top ten. The CDR3 is 13 amino acids. Germline loops: CDR1 SGHTA, CDR2 FQGNSA. Trimming left V 5 bases short and J 1 base short, with 8 bases between.

The clonotype comes from a man older than 75 with acute or convalescent COVID-19. Specimen: peripheral blood. This rearrangement joins TRBV7-2 to TRBJ1-1; D call uncertain. The CDR3 loop is CASSMTQNTEAFF. The CDR3 nucleotides read TGTGCCAGCAGCATGACACAGAACACTGAAGCTTTCTTT.